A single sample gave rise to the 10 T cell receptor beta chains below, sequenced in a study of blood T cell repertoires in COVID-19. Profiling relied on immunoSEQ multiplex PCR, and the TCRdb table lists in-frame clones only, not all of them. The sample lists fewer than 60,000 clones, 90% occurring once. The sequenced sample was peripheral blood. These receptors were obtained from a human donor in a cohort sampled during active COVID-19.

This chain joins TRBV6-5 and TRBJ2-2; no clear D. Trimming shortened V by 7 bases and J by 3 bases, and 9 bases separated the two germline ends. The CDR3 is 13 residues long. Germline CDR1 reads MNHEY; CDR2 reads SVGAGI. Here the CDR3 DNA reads TGTGCCAGCAATACAGCAGACACCGGGGAGCTGTTTTTT. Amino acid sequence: CASNTADTGELFF.

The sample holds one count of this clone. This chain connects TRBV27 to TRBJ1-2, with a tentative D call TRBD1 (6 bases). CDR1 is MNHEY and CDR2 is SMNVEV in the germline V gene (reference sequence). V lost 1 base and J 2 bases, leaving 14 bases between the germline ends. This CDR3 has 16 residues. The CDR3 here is CASSLLGAIGNYGYTF. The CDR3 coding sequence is TGTGCCAGCAGTTTATTGGGGGCCATAGGGAACTATGGCTACACCTTC.

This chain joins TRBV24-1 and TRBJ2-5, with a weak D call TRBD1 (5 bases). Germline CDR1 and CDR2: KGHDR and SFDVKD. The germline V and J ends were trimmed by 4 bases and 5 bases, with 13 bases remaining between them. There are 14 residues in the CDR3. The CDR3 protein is CATSEGRAGETQYF. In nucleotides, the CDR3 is TGTGCCACCAGTGAGGGCAGGGCAGGGGAGACCCAGTACTTC.

The CDR3 sequence is CASSVPGHPVTEAFF. In DNA, the CDR3 is TGTGCCAGCAGCGTTCCGGGACACCCGGTCACTGAAGCTTTCTTT. The V gene is TRBV7-2, the J gene TRBJ1-1; a weak D match, TRBD1 (6 bases). Between the trimmed V and J ends, which lost 5 bases and 4 bases, there was a span of 17 bases. This CDR3 spans 15 amino acids. Germline V CDR1 and CDR2: SGHTA, FQGNSA.

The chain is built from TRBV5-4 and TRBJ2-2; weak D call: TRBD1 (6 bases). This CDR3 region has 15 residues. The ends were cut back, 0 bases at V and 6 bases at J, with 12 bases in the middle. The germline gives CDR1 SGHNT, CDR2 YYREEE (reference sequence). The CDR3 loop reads CASSLDRVVAGELFF. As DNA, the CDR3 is TGTGCCAGCAGCTTGGACAGGGTTGTTGCCGGGGAGCTGTTTTTT.

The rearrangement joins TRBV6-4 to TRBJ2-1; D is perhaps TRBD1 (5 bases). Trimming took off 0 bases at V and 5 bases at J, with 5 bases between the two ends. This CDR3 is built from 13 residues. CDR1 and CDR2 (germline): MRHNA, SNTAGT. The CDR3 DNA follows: TGTGCCAGCAGTGACTCGGACAACAATGAGCAGTTCTTC. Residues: CASSDSDNNEQFF.

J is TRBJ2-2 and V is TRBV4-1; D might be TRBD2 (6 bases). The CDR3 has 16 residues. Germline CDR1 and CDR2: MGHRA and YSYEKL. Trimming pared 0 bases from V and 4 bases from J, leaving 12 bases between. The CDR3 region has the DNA TGCGCCAGCAGCCAAGAGACGGGACTTCCCACCGGGGAGCTGTTTTTT. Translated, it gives CASSQETGLPTGELFF.

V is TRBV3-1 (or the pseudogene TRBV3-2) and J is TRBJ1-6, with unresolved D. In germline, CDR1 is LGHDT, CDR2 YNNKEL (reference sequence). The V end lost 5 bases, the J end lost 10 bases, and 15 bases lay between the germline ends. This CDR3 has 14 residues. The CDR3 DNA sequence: TGTGCCAGCAGCAAGAGGCCTCCCAACTCACCCCTCCACTTT. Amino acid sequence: CASSKRPPNSPLHF.

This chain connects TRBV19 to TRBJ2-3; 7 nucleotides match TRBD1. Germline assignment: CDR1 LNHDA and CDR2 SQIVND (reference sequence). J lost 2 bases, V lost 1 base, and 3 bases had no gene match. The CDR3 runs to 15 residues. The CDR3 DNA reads TGTGCCAGTAGTATAGGGGGACAGTCCACAGATACGCAGTATTTT. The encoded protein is CASSIGGQSTDTQYF.

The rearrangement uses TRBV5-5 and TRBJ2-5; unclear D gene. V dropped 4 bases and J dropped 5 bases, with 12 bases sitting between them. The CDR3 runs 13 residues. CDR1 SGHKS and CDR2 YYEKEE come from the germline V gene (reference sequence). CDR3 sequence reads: CASSVDRLETQYF. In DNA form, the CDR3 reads TGTGCCAGCAGCGTGGACCGGTTGGAGACCCAGTACTTC.